This T cell receptor beta chain was captured in a study of blood T cells in healthy people across ages. Germline CDR1 is KGHDR and CDR2 is SFDVKD. Trimming took off 4 bases at V and 8 bases at J, with 25 bases between the two ends. CDR3 size: 17 residues. About 9.9 milliliters of peripheral blood were drawn from each donor. Extraction of total RNA produced a minimum of 5 micrograms from each sample. PCR was performed a second time for roughly 7 to 11 cycles using a sample-barcoded 5' primer and a J-beta primer mix. MiXCR, run by TCRdb on the 5' RACE reads, gives a single entry per CDR3 protein. Among 1.5 million to 2 million distinct CDR3 sequences listed, around 50% were seen once.

This receptor was obtained from a woman aged 40 to 50 in good health. The chain has TRBV24-1 and TRBJ1-2, with D unresolved. Sequencing was carried out using blood. The CDR3 bases are TGTGCCACCAGTGACCCGGACTGGGCCCGCGGTGTGTACGGCTACACCTTC. This gives the protein CATSDPDWARGVYGYTF.